Following are 6 T cell receptor beta chains from one sample sequenced in a study of metastatic and nonmetastatic thyroid tumors. TCRdb used MiXCR to call clones anew from the PCR reads. The table has tens of thousands of clones, roughly 17% seen once. Patients had received no treatment of any kind before thyroid surgery. The material sequenced was blood. All receptors derive from a female donor with papillary thyroid cancer or a benign thyroid nodule (not recorded which). Some clones in this sample may be carry-over from other donors' samples.

The rearrangement uses TRBV7-6 and TRBJ2-7; TRBD2 matches at 8 bases. The trim removed 7 bases at V and 3 bases at J, leaving 5 bases unmatched. The length of the CDR3 is 13 residues. Germline CDR1 reads SGHVS; CDR2 reads FNYEAQ. CDR3 bases: TGTGCCAGCACCTCGGGGGGGGGCTACGAGCAGTACTTC. It yields the protein CASTSGGGYEQYF. Combining the CDR3 with reference TRBV7-6 and TRBJ2-7 gives the whole variable domain GAGVSQSPRYKVTKRGQDVALRCDPISGHVSLYWYRQALGQGPEFLTYFNYEAQQDKSGLPNDRFSAERPEGSISTLTIQRTEQRDSAMYRCASTSGGGYEQYFGPGTRLTVT.

Details on this clone: At one end the junction does not follow the germline gene, possibly because of a read error. DNA for the CDR3: TGTGCCAGCTCAAGGGGGCCGGGACAGCTTTACCTAAGCTCCTACAATGAGCAGCTCTTC. Amino acid sequence: CASSRGPGQLYLSSYNEQLF. The V call is TRBV6-2 or TRBV6-3, the J call TRBJ2-1; 7 bases match TRBD1. Germline values: CDR1 MNHEY, CDR2 SVGEGT. The CDR3 extends over 20 amino acids.

This clone was counted many times. J is TRBJ2-7 and V is TRBV7-2; 12 bases match TRBD2. The germline V gene has CDR1 SGHTA and CDR2 FQGNSA. V shed 5 bases and J 6 bases; nucleotides not matched to a gene: 8. CDR3 length: 15 amino acids. The CDR3 here is CASSRGLAGTGEQYF. The CDR3 DNA reads as TGTGCCAGCAGCCGTGGACTAGCGGGAACCGGCGAGCAGTACTTC. Complete variable domain (other parts from reference TRBV7-2 and TRBJ2-7): GAGVSQSPSNKVTEKGKDVELRCDPISGHTALYWYRQSLGQGLEFLIYFQGNSAPDKSGLPSDRFSAERTGGSVSTLTIQRTQQEDSAVYLCASSRGLAGTGEQYFGPGTRLTVT.

This clone was recorded at least ten times. The gene calls are TRBV11-2 and TRBJ1-1; possibly TRBD1 for D (5 bases). The V gene's germline CDR1 is SGHAT and CDR2 FQNNGV. This CDR3 contains 16 residues. V gave up 2 bases and J gave up 4 bases, with 17 bases separating them. The CDR3 protein is CASSLRLLQGGTEAFF. As DNA, the CDR3 is TGTGCCAGCAGCTTAAGGCTCCTCCAGGGTGGCACTGAAGCTTTCTTT.

As regards this clone: The sample carries other DNA sequences with the same CDR3. This chain connects TRBV20-1 to TRBJ1-1; D uncertain. The CDR3 extends over 13 amino acids. Germline loops: CDR1 DFQATT, CDR2 SNEGSKA (reference sequence). Trimming stripped 5 bases from V and 9 bases from J, with 19 bases between. This chain's CDR3 is CSAPPGEGRKAFF. The CDR3 DNA follows: TGCAGTGCTCCCCCCGGCGAGGGCCGGAAAGCTTTCTTT.

The chain combines TRBV5-1 with TRBJ2-7; the D gene is possibly TRBD2 (6 bases). Trimming shortened V by 3 bases and J by 0 bases, and 10 bases separated the two germline ends. The CDR3 is 14 residues long. CDR1 is SGHRS and CDR2 is YFSETQ in the germline V gene. CDR3 sequence: CASSSLATSYEQYF. CDR3 in DNA: TGCGCCAGCAGCTCGCTAGCGACCTCCTACGAGCAGTACTTC.